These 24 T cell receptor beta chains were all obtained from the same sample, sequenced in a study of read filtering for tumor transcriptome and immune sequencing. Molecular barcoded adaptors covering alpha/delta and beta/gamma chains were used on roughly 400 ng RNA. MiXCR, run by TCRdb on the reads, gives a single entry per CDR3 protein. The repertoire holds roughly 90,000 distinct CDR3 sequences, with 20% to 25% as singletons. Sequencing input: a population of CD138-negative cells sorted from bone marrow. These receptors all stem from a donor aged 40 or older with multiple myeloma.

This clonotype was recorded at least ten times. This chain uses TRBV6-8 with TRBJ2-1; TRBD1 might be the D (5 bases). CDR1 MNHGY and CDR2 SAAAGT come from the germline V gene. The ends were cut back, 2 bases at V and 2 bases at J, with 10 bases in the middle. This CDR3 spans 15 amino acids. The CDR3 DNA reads TGTGCCAGCAGTTACATAGGACAACCCTACAATGAGCAGTTCTTC. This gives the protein CASSYIGQPYNEQFF.

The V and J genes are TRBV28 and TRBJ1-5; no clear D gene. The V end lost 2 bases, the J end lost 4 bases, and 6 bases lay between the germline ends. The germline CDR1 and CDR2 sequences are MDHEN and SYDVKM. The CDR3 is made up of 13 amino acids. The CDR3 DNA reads TGTGCCAGCAGTTTAATAGTGAATCAGCCCCAGCATTTT. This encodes CASSLIVNQPQHF.

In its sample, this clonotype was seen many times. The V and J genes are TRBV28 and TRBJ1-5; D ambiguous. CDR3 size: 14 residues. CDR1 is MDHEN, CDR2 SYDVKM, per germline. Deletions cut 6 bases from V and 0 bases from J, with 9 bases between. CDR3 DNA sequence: TGTGCCAGCAGGACTGGGTCTAGCAATCAGCCCCAGCATTTT. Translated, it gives CASRTGSSNQPQHF.

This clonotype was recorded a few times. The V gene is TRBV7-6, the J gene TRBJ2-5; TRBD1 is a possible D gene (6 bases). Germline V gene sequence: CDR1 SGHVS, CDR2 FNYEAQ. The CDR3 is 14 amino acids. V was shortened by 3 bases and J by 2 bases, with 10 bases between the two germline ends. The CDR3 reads CASSFYQGQETQYF. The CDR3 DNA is TGTGCCAGCAGCTTTTACCAGGGGCAAGAGACCCAGTACTTC.

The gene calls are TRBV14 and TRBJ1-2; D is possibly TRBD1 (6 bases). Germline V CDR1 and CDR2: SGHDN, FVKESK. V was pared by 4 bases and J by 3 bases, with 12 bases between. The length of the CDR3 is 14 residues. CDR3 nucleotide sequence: TGTGCCAGCAGCCGAAACAGGGACCACTATGGCTACACCTTC. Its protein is CASSRNRDHYGYTF.

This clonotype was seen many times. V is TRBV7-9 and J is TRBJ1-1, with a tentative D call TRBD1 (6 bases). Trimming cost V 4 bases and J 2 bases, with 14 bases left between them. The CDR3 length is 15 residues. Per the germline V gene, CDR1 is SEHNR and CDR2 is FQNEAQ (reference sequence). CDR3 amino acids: CASSSHRVGNTEAFF. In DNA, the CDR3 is TGTGCCAGCAGCTCTCACAGGGTTGGTAACACTGAAGCTTTCTTT.

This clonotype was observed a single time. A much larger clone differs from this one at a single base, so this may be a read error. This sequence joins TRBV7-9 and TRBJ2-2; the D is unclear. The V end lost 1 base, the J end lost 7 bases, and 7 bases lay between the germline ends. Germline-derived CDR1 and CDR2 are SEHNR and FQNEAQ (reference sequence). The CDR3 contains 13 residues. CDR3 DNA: TGTGCCAGCAGCTTAGGTCAGTACGGGGAGCTGTTTTTT. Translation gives CASSLGQYGELFF.

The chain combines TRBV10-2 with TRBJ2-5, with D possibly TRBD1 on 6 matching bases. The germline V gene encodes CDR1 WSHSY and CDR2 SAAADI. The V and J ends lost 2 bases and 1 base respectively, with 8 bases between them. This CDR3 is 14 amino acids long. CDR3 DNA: TGCGCCAGCAGTGAGCCAGGGGCCCAAGAGACCCAGTACTTC. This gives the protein CASSEPGAQETQYF.

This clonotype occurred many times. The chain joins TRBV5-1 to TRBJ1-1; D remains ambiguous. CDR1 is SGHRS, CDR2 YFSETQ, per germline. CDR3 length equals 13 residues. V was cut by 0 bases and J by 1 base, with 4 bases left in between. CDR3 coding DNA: TGCGCCAGCAGCTTGGTGGCGAACACTGAAGCTTTCTTT. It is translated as CASSLVANTEAFF.

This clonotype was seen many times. The CDR3 DNA follows: TGTGCCAGCAGCCTAAATGAGCAGTTCTTC. Translation gives CASSLNEQFF. The chain uses TRBV25-1 and TRBJ2-1; D is unresolved. V lost 6 bases, J lost 7 bases, and 4 bases lay in between. Germline V gene lookup returns CDR1 MGHDK and CDR2 SYGVNS. The CDR3 runs 10 residues.

The CDR3 protein is CASSDGVYVNQPQHF. In nucleotides, the CDR3 is TGTGCCAGCAGTGATGGGGTGTACGTAAATCAGCCCCAGCATTTT. This chain uses TRBV25-1 with TRBJ1-5; D remains ambiguous. V was trimmed by 3 bases and J by 4 bases, leaving 13 bases between them. Per the germline V gene, CDR1 is MGHDK and CDR2 is SYGVNS. The CDR3 loop spans 15 amino acids.

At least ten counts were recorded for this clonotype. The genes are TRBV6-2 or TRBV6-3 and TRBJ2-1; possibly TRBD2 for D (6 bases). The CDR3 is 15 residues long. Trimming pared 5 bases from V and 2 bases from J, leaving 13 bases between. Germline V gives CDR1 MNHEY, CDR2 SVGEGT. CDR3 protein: CASSPGTLPYNEQFF. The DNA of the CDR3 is TGTGCCAGCAGTCCCGGGACTCTACCCTACAATGAGCAGTTCTTC.

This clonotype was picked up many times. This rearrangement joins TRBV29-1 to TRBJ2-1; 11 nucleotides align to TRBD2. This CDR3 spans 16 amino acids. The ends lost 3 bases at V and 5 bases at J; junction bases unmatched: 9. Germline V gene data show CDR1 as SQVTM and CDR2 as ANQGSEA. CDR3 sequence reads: CSVEWFLAGGDNEQFF. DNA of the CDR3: TGCAGCGTTGAGTGGTTTCTAGCGGGGGGAGACAATGAGCAGTTCTTC.

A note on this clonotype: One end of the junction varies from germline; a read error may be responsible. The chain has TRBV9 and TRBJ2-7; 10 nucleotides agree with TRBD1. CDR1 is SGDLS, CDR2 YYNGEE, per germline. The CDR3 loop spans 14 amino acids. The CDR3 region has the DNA TGTGCCAGCAGCGCTCCGGGACAGGGGTACGAGCAGCACTTC. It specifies CASSAPGQGYEQHF.

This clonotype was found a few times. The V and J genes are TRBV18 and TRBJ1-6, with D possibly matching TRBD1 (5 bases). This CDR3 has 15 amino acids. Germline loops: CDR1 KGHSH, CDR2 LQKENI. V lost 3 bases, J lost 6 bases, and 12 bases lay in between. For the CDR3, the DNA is TGTGCCAGCTCACCCCAAGACAGACCTAATTCACCCCTCCACTTT. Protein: CASSPQDRPNSPLHF.

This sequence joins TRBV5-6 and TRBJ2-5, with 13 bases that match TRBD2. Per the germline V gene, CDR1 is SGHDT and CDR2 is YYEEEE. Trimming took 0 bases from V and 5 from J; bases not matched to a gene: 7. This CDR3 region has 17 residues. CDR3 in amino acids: CASSLAQLAGGMETQYF. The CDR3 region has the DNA TGTGCCAGCAGCTTGGCTCAACTAGCGGGGGGGATGGAGACCCAGTACTTC. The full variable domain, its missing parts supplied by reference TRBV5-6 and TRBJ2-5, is DAGVTQSPTHLIKTRGQQVTLRCSPKSGHDTVSWYQQALGQGPQFIFQYYEEEERQRGNFPDRFSGHQFPNYSSELNVNALLLGDSALYLCASSLAQLAGGMETQYFGPGTRLLVL.

CDR3 bases: TGTGCCAGCAGAATCGGCCCCGCTCTGGGCTACACCTTC. Its translation is CASRIGPALGYTF. The rearrangement uses TRBV6-1 and TRBJ1-2, with D hard to call. From germline, CDR1 is MNHNS and CDR2 SASEGT. CDR3 length: 13 amino acids. Trimming took 6 bases from V and 8 from J, leaving 16 bases between them.

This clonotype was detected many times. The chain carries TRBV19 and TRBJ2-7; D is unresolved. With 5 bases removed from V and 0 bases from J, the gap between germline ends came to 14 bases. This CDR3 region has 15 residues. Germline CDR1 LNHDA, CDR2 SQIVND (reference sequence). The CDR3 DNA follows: TGTGCCAGTAGTCCCTCCCGCAGGAGCTCCTACGAGCAGTACTTC. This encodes CASSPSRRSSYEQYF.

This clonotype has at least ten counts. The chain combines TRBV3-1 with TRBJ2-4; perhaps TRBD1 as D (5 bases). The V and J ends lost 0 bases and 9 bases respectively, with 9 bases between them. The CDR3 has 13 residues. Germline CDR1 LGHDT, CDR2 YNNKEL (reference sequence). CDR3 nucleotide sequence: TGTGCCAGCAGCCAAGAGTTTCAGGGCATTCAGTACTTC. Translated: CASSQEFQGIQYF.

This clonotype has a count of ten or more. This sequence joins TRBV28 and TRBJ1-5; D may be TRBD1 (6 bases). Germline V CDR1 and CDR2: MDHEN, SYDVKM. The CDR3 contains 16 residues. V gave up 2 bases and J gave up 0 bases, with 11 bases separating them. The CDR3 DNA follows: TGTGCCAGCAGTTTACCGACAGGAGATAGCAATCAGCCCCAGCATTTT. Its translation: CASSLPTGDSNQPQHF.

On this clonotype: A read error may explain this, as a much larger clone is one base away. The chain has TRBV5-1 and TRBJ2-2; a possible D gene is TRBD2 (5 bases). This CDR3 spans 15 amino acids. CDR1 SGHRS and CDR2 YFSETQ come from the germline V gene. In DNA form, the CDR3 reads TGCGCCAGCAGCTCCCAGTTAGGGAACACCGGGGAGCCGTTTTTT. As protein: CASSSQLGNTGEPFF.

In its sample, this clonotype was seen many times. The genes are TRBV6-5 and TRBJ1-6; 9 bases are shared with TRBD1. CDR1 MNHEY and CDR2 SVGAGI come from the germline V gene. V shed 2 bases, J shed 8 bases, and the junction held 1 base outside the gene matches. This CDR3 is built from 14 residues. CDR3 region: CASSYDRGYSPLHF. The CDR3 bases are TGTGCCAGCAGTTACGACAGGGGGTATTCACCCCTCCACTTT.

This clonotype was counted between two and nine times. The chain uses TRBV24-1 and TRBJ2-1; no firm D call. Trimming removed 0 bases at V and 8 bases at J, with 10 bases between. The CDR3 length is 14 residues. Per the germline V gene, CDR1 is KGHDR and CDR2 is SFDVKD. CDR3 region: CATSDLEDVDEQFF. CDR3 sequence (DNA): TGTGCCACCAGTGATTTGGAGGATGTGGATGAGCAGTTCTTC.

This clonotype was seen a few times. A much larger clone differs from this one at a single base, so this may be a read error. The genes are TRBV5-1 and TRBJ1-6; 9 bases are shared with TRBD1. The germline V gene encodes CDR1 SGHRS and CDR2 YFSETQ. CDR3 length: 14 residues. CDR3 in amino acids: CAGSLGQGASPLHF. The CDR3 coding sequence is TGCGCCGGCAGCTTGGGACAGGGTGCCTCACCCCTCCACTTT. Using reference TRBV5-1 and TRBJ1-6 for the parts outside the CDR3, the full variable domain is KAGVTQTPRYLIKTRGQQVTLSCSPISGHRSVSWYQQTPGQGLQFLFEYFSETQRNKGNFPGRFSGRQFSNSRSEMNVSTLELGDSALYLCAGSLGQGASPLHFGNGTRLTVT.